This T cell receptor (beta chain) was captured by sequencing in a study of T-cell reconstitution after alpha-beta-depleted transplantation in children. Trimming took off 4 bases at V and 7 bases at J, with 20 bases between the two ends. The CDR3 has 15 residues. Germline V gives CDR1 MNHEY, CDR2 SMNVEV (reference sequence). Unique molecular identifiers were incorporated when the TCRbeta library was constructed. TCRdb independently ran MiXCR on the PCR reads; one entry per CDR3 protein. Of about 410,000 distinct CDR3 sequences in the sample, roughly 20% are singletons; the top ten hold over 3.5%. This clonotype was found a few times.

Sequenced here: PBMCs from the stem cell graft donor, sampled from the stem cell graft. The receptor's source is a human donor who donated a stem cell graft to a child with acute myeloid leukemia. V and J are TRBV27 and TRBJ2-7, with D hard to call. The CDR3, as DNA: TGTGCCAGCAGTTGGGGTCCTGGTTTCTCGATGGAGCAGTACTTC. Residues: CASSWGPGFSMEQYF.